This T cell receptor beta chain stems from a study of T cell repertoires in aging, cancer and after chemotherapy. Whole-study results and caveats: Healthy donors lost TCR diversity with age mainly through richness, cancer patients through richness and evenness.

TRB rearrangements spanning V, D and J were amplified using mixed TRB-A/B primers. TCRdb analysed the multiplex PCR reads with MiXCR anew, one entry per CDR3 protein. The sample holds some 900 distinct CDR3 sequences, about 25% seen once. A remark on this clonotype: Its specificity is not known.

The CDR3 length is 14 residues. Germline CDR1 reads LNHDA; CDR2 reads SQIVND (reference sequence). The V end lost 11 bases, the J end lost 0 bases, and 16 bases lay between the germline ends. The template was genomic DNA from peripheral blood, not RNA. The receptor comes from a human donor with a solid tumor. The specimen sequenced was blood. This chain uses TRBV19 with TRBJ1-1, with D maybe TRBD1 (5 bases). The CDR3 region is CASRRGSMNTEAFF. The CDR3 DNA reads TGTGCCTCCCGGAGGGGATCAATGAACACTGAAGCTTTCTTT.